Listed below are T cell receptor beta chains from one sample, sequenced in a study of T cells after yellow fever vaccination. TCRdb redid the calling of the 5' RACE reads with MiXCR, one entry per CDR3 protein. The data hold 500,000 to 700,000 distinct CDR3 sequences, with roughly 21% observed a single time. Source: PBMCs, taken 15 days after the yellow fever booster vaccination. The origin of the receptors is a man younger than 45 who received the YFV17D yellow fever vaccine. Both conserved end residues are part of each CDR3. The order of the fields is V gene, J gene, D gene, clone size, CDR3 protein, CDR3 DNA. A D gene is named only where the DNA matches it firmly. Rows may omit the clone size; those that give it use once, few, many or a size class.

v_call: TRBV7-8; j_call: TRBJ1-5; d_call: .; clone_size: .; cdr3_aa: CASSFQTGNQPQHF; cdr3_nt: TGTGCCAGCAGCTTCCAGACAGGCAATCAGCCCCAGCATTTT
v_call: TRBV5-6; j_call: TRBJ2-7; d_call: .; clone_size: few; cdr3_aa: CASSGLEQYF; cdr3_nt: TGTGCCAGCAGCGGTCTGGAGCAGTACTTC
v_call: TRBV5-1; j_call: TRBJ2-2; d_call: TRBD1; clone_size: .; cdr3_aa: CASSFTGGSNTGELFF; cdr3_nt: TGCGCCAGCAGCTTTACAGGGGGTTCGAACACCGGGGAGCTGTTTTTT
v_call: TRBV28; j_call: TRBJ2-7; d_call: TRBD2; clone_size: few; cdr3_aa: CASSFPGTSIYEQYF; cdr3_nt: TGTGCCAGCAGTTTCCCCGGGACTAGCATTTACGAGCAGTACTTC
v_call: TRBV12-3/TRBV12-4; j_call: TRBJ2-7; d_call: .; clone_size: many; cdr3_aa: CASSPTGTTYEQYF; cdr3_nt: TGTGCCAGCAGCCCAACCGGGACAACCTACGAGCAGTACTTC
v_call: TRBV6-4; j_call: TRBJ1-1; d_call: .; clone_size: few; cdr3_aa: CASSEGRGTEAFF; cdr3_nt: TGTGCCAGCAGTGAGGGCAGGGGCACTGAAGCTTTCTTT
v_call: TRBV20-1; j_call: TRBJ1-1; d_call: TRBD1; clone_size: few; cdr3_aa: CSATYRGQTGVNTEAFF; cdr3_nt: TGCAGTGCTACTTACAGGGGGCAGACTGGGGTGAACACTGAAGCTTTCTTT
v_call: TRBV4-3; j_call: TRBJ2-1; d_call: .; clone_size: .; cdr3_aa: CASSPLGGQGGGSEQFF; cdr3_nt: TGCGCCAGCAGCCCATTAGGGGGGCAGGGGGGCGGCTCGGAGCAGTTCTTC
v_call: TRBV6-5; j_call: TRBJ2-7; d_call: .; clone_size: .; cdr3_aa: CASSYGRGRGLREQYF; cdr3_nt: TGTGCCAGCAGTTACGGTCGAGGGCGCGGGCTTCGAGAGCAGTACTTC
v_call: TRBV5-1; j_call: TRBJ1-1; d_call: TRBD1; clone_size: few; cdr3_aa: CASNKRPGQIRGSHTEAFF; cdr3_nt: TGCGCCAGCAACAAAAGACCGGGACAGATAAGGGGTAGTCACACTGAAGCTTTCTTT
v_call: TRBV4-3; j_call: TRBJ1-6; d_call: TRBD1; clone_size: .; cdr3_aa: CASSQDGGQGFNSPLHF; cdr3_nt: TGCGCCAGCAGCCAAGATGGGGGACAGGGTTTTAATTCACCCCTCCACTTT
v_call: TRBV9; j_call: TRBJ2-7; d_call: .; clone_size: .; cdr3_aa: CASSRDSGSEQYF; cdr3_nt: TGTGCCAGCAGCAGGGACAGCGGGAGCGAGCAGTACTTC
v_call: TRBV29-1; j_call: TRBJ2-7; d_call: .; clone_size: .; cdr3_aa: CSVILDRYEQYF; cdr3_nt: TGCAGCGTTATATTGGACCGCTACGAGCAGTACTTC
v_call: TRBV10-3; j_call: TRBJ2-1; d_call: .; clone_size: few; cdr3_aa: CAISESSWELYNEQFF; cdr3_nt: TGTGCCATCAGTGAGTCTTCGTGGGAGCTTTACAATGAGCAGTTCTTC
v_call: TRBV5-1; j_call: TRBJ2-2; d_call: .; clone_size: few; cdr3_aa: CASSPPGANTGELFF; cdr3_nt: TGCGCCAGCAGCCCCCCCGGTGCGAACACCGGGGAGCTGTTTTTT